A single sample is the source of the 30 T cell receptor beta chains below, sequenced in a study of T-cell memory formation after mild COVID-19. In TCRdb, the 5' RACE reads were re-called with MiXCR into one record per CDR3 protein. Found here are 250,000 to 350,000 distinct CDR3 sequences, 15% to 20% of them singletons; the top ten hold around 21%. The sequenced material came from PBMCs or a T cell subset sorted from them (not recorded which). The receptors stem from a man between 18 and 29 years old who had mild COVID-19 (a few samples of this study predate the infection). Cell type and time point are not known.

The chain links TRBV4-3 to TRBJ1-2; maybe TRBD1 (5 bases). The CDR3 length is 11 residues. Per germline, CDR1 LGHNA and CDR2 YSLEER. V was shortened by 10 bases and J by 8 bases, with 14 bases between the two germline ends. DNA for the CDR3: TGCGCCACCCTCGGGCAGGGCGGCTACACCTTC. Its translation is CATLGQGGYTF.

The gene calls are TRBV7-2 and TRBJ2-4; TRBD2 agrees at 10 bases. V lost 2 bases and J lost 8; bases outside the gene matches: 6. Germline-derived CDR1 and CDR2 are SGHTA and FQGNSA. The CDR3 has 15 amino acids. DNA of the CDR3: TGTGCCAGCAGCTTAACAGCGGGGGGGCTCGACATTCAGTACTTC. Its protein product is CASSLTAGGLDIQYF. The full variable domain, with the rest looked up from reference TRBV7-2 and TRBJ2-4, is GAGVSQSPSNKVTEKGKDVELRCDPISGHTALYWYRQSLGQGLEFLIYFQGNSAPDKSGLPSDRFSAERTGGSVSTLTIQRTQQEDSAVYLCASSLTAGGLDIQYFGAGTRLSVL.

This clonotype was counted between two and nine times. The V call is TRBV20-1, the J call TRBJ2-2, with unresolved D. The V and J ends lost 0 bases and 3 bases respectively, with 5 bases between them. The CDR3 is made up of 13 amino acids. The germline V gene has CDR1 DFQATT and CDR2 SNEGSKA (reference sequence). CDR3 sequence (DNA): TGCAGTGCTAGAGATCTCCACACCGGGGAGCTGTTTTTT. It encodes CSARDLHTGELFF.

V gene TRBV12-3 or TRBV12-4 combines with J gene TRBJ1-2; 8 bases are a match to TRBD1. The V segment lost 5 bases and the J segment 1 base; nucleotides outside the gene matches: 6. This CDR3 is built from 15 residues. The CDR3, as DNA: TGTGCCAGCAGTGACGGGACAGGCCTTAACTATGGCTACACCTTC. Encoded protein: CASSDGTGLNYGYTF.

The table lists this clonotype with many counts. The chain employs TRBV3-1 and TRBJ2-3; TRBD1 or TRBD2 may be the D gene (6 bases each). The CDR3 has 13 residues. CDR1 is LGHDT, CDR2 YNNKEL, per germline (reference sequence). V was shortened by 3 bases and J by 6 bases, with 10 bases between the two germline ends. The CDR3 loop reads CASSQGGADTQYF. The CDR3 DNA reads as TGTGCCAGCAGCCAGGGGGGCGCCGATACGCAGTATTTT.

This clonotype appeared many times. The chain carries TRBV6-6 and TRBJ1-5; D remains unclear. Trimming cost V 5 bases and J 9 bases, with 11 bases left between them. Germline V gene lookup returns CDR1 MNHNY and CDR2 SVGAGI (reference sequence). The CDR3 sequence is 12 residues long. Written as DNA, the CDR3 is TGTGCCAGCAGTCTCCCCGGAGGGCCCCAGCATTTT. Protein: CASSLPGGPQHF.

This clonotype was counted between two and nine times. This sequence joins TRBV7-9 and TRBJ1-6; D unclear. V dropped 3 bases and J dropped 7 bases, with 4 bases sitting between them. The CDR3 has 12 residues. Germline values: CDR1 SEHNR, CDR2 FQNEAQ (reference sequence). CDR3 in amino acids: CASSFTNSPLHF. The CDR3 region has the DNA TGTGCCAGCAGCTTCACGAATTCACCCCTCCACTTT.

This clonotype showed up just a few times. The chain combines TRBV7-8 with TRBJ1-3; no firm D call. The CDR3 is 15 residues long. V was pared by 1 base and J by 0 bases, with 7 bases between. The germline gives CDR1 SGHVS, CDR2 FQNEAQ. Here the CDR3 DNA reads TGTGCCAGCAGCTTAGGAAGGGTCTCTGGAAACACCATATATTTT. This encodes CASSLGRVSGNTIYF. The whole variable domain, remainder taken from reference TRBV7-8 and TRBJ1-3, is GAGVSQSPRYKVAKRGQDVALRCDPISGHVSLFWYQQALGQGPEFLTYFQNEAQLDKSGLPSDRFFAERPEGSVSTLKIQRTQQEDSAVYLCASSLGRVSGNTIYFGEGSWLTVV.

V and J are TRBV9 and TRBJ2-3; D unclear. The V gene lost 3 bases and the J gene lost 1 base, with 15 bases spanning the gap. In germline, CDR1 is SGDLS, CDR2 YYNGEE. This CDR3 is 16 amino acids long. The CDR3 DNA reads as TGTGCCAGCAGCGGCCTTGCAGGCGGCCGCACAGATACGCAGTATTTT. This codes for CASSGLAGGRTDTQYF.

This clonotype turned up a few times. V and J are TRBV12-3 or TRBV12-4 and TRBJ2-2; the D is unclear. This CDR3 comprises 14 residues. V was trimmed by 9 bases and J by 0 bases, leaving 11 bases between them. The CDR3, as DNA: TGTGCCAGTGGGTTGGGAACGAACACCGGGGAGCTGTTTTTT. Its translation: CASGLGTNTGELFF.

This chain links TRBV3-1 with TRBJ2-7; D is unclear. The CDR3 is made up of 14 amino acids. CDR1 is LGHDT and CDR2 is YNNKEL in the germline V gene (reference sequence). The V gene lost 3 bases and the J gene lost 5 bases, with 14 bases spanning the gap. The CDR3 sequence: CASSQGSWGNEQYV. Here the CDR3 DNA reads TGTGCCAGCAGCCAGGGGTCTTGGGGTAACGAGCAGTACGTC.

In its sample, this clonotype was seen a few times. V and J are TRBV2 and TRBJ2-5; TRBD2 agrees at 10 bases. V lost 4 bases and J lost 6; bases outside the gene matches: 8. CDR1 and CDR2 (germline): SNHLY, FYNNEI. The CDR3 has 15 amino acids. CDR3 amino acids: CASSVGERGGQTQYF. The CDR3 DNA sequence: TGTGCCAGCAGTGTGGGCGAGCGGGGGGGCCAGACCCAGTACTTC. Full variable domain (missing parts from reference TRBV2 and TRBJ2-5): EPEVTQTPSHQVTQMGQEVILRCVPISNHLYFYWYRQILGQKVEFLVSFYNNEISEKSEIFDDQFSVERPDGSNFTLKIRSTKLEDSAMYFCASSVGERGGQTQYFGPGTRLLVL.

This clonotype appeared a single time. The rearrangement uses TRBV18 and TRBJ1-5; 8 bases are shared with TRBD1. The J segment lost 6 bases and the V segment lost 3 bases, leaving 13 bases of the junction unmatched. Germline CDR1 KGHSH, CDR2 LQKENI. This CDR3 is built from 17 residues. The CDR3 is CASSPKLMAGGGQPQHF. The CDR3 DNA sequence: TGTGCCAGCTCACCGAAATTAATGGCAGGGGGCGGTCAGCCCCAGCATTTT.

In DNA form, the CDR3 reads TGTGCCAGCAGCTTAGCACGTGTTTTTGCCGGGGAGCTGTTTTTT. Amino acids: CASSLARVFAGELFF. This chain links TRBV7-8 with TRBJ2-2; D unresolved. From germline, CDR1 is SGHVS and CDR2 FQNEAQ. The CDR3 is 15 amino acids. Trimming pared 0 bases from V and 6 bases from J, leaving 11 bases between.

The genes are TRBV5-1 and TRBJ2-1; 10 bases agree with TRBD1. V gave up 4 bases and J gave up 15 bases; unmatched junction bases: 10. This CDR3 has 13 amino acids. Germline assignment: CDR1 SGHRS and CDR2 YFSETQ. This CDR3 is CASSRGTGELWFF. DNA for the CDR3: TGCGCCAGCAGCAGGGGGACAGGGGAGTTGTGGTTCTTC. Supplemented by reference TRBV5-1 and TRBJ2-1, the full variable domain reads KAGVTQTPRYLIKTRGQQVTLSCSPISGHRSVSWYQQTPGQGLQFLFEYFSETQRNKGNFPGRFSGRQFSNSRSEMNVSTLELGDSALYLCASSRGTGELWFFGPGTRLTVL.

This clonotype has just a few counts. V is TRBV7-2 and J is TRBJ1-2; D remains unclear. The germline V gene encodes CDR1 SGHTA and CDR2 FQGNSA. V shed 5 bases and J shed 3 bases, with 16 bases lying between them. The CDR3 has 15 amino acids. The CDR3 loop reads CASSPRSITDYGYTF. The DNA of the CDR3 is TGTGCCAGCAGCCCTCGTAGTATCACTGACTATGGCTACACCTTC.

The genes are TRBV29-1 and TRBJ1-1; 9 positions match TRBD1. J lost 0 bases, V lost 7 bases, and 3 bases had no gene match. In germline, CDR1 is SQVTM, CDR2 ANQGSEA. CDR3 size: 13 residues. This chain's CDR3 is CSGDREMNTEAFF. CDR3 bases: TGCAGCGGGGACAGGGAAATGAACACTGAAGCTTTCTTT.

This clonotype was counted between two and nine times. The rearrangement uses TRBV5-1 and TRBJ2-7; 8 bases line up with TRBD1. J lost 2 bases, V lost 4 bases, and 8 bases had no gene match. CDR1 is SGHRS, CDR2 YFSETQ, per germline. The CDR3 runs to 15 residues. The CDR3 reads CASSRRTGITYEQYV. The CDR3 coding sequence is TGCGCCAGCAGCCGTCGGACAGGGATTACCTACGAGCAGTACGTC.

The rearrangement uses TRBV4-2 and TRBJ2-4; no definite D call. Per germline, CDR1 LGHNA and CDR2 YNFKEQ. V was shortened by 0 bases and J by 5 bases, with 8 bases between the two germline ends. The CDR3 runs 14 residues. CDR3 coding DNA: TGTGCCAGCAGCCAAGACGAAACCGAAAACATTCAGTACTTC. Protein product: CASSQDETENIQYF.

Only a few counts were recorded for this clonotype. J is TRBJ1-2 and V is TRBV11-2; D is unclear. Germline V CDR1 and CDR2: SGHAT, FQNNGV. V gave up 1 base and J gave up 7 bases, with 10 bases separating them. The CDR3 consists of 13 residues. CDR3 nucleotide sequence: TGTGCCAGCAGCTTAGTTCGGGGTTTTGGCTACACCTTC. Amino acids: CASSLVRGFGYTF.

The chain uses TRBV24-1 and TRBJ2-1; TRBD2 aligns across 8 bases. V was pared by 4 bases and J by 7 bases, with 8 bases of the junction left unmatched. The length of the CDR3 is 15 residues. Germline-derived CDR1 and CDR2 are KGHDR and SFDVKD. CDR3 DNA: TGTGCCACCAGTGACCCCGGGACTAGAGCAAATGAGCAGTTCTTC. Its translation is CATSDPGTRANEQFF.

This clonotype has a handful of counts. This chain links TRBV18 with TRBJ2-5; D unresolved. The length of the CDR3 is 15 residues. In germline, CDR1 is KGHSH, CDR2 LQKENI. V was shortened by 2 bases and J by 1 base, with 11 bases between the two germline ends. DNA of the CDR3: TGTGCCAGCTCACCAGCGCAGCCCCTCCAAGAGACCCAGTACTTC. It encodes CASSPAQPLQETQYF.

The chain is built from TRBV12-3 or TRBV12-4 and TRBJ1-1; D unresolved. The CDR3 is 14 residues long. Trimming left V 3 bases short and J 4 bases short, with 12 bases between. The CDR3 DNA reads TGTGCCAGCAGTTTCTGGGAGTATGGCACTGAAGCTTTCTTT. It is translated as CASSFWEYGTEAFF.

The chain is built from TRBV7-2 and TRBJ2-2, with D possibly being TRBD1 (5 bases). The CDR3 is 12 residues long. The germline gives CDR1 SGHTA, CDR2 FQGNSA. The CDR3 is CAIRVRTGELFF. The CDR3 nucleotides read TGTGCAATCAGGGTTCGCACCGGGGAGCTGTTTTTT. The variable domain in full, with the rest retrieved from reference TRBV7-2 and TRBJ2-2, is GAGVSQSPSNKVTEKGKDVELRCDPISGHTALYWYRQSLGQGLEFLIYFQGNSAPDKSGLPSDRFSAERTGGSVSTLTIQRTQQEDSAVYLCAIRVRTGELFFGEGSRLTVL.

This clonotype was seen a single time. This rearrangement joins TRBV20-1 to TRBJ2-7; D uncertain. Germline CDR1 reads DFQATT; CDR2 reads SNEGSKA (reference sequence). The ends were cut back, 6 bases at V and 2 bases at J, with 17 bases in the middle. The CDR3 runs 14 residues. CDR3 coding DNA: TGCAGTGCCCTTCCTCTCGACGGTCCCTACGAGCAGTACGTC. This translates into CSALPLDGPYEQYV.

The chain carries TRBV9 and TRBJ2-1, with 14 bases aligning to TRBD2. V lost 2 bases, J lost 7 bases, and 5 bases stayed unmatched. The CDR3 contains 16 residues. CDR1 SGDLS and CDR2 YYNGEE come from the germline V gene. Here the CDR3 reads CASSVLGLAGGNEQFF. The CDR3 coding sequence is TGTGCCAGCAGCGTCCTAGGACTAGCGGGGGGAAATGAGCAGTTCTTC.

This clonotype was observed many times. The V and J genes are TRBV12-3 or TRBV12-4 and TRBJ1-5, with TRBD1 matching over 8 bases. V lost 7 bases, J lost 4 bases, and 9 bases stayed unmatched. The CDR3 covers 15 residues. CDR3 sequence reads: CASTPGTGGNQPQHF. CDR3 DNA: TGTGCCAGCACCCCGGGCACAGGGGGTAATCAGCCCCAGCATTTT.

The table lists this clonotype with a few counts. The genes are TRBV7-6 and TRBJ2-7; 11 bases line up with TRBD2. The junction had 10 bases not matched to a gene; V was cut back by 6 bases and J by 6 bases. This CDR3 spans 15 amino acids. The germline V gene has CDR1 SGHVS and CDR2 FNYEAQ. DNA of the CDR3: TGTGCCAGCAGACCCCTAGCGGGGGGCCGCCCCGAGCAGTACTTC. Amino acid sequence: CASRPLAGGRPEQYF.

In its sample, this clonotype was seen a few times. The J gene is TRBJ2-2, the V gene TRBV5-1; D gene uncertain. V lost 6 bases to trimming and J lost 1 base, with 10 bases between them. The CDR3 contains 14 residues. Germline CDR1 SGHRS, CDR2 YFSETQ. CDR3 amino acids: CASTGVENTGELFF. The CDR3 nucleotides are TGCGCCAGCACTGGGGTCGAGAACACCGGGGAGCTGTTTTTT.

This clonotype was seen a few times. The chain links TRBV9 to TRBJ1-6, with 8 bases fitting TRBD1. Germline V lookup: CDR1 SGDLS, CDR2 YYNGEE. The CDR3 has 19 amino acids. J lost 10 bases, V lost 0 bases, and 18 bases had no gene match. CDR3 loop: CASSVGWMGDRWGLSPLHF. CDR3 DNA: TGTGCCAGCAGCGTAGGGTGGATGGGGGACAGGTGGGGTCTCTCACCCCTCCACTTT.